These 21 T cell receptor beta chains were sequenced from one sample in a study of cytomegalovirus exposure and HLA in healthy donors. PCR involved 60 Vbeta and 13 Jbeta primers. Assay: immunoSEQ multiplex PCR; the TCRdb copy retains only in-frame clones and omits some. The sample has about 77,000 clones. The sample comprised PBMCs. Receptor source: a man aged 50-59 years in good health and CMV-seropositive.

CDR3 sequence: CASSRTGGSEQYF. CDR3 DNA: TGTGCCAGCAGCCGGACAGGGGGCAGCGAGCAGTACTTC. The chain uses TRBV7-2 and TRBJ2-7; the match to TRBD1 covers 11 bases. This CDR3 is built from 13 residues. The trim removed 5 bases at V and 6 bases at J, leaving 3 bases unmatched. Per germline, CDR1 SGHTA and CDR2 FQGNSA. Full variable domain (outside the CDR3, taken from reference TRBV7-2 and TRBJ2-7): GAGVSQSPSNKVTEKGKDVELRCDPISGHTALYWYRQSLGQGLEFLIYFQGNSAPDKSGLPSDRFSAERTGGSVSTLTIQRTQQEDSAVYLCASSRTGGSEQYFGPGTRLTVT.

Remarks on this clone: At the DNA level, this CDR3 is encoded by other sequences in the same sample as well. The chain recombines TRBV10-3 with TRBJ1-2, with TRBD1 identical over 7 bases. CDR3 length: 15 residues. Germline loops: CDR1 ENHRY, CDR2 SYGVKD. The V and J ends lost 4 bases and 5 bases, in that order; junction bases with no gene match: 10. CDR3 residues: CAISVSTGNGYGYTF. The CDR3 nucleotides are TGTGCCATCAGTGTATCGACAGGGAACGGTTATGGCTACACCTTC.

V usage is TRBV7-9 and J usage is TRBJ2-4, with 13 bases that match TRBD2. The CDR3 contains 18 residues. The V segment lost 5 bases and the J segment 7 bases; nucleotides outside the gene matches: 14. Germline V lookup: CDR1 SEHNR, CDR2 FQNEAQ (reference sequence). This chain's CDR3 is CASSSPPGTSGNRNIQYF. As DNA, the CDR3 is TGTGCCAGCAGCAGCCCTCCTGGGACTAGCGGGAACAGGAACATTCAGTACTTC.

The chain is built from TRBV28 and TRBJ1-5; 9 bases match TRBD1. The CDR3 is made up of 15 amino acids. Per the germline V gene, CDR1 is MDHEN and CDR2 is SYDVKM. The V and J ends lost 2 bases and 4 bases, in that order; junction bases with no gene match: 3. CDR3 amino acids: CASSLGQGPNQPQHF. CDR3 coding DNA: TGTGCCAGCAGTTTAGGACAGGGGCCTAATCAGCCCCAGCATTTT.

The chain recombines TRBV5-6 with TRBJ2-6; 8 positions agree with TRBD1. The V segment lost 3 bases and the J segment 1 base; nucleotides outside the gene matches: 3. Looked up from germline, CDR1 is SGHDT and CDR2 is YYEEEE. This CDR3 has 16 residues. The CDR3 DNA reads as TGTGCCAGCAGCTATGGGACAGGTTCTGGGGCCAACGTCCTGACTTTC. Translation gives CASSYGTGSGANVLTF.

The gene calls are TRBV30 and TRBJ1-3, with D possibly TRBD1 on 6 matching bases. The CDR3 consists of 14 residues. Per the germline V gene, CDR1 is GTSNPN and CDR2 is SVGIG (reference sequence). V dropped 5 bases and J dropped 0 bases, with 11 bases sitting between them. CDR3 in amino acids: CAWAQGGSGNTIYF. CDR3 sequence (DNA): TGTGCCTGGGCCCAAGGGGGCTCTGGAAACACCATATATTTT.

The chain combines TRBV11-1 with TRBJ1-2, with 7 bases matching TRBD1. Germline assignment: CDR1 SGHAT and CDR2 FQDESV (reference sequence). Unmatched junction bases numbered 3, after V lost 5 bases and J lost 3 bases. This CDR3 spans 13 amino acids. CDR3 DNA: TGTGCCAGCAGCCAAGACAGGGACTATGGCTACACCTTC. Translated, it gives CASSQDRDYGYTF.

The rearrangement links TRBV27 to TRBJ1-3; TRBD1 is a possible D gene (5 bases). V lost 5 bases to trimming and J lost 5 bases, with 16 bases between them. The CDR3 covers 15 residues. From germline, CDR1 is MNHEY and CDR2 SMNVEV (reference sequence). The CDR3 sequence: CASSGTGWDRNTIYF. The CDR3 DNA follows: TGTGCCAGCAGTGGAACAGGCTGGGATAGAAACACCATATATTTT.

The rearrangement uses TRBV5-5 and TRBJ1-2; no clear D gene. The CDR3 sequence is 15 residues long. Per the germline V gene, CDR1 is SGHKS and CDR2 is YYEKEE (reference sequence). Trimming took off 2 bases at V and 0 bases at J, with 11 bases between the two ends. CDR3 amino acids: CASSLPGLTNYGYTF. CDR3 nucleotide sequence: TGTGCCAGCAGCTTACCGGGTCTTACTAACTATGGCTACACCTTC. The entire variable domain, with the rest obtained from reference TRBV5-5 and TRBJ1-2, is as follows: DAGVTQSPTHLIKTRGQQVTLRCSPISGHKSVSWYQQVLGQGPQFIFQYYEKEERGRGNFPDRFSARQFPNYSSELNVNALLLGDSALYLCASSLPGLTNYGYTFGSGTRLTVV.

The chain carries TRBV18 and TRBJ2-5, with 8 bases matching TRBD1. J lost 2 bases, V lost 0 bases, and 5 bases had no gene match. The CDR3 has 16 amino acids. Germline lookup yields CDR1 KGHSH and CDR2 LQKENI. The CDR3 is CASSPPSRDRQETQYF. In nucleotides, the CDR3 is TGTGCCAGCTCACCACCTAGCCGGGACAGGCAAGAGACCCAGTACTTC.

CDR3 DNA: TGTGCCAGTAGTAGATCATGGACAGGAAAAACCGGGGAGCTGTTTTTT. Protein: CASSRSWTGKTGELFF. The J gene is TRBJ2-2, the V gene TRBV19, with 7 positions matching TRBD1. The CDR3 spans 16 residues. With 4 bases clipped from V and 5 bases from J, the junction kept 10 bases outside the gene matches. Germline V CDR1 and CDR2: LNHDA, SQIVND (reference sequence).

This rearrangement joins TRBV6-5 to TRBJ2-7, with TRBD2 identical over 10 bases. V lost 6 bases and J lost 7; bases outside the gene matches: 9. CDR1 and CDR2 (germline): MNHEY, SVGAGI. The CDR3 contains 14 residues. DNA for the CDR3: TGTGCCAGCAGACTAGCGGGATCCCTTGGGGAGCAGTACTTC. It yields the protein CASRLAGSLGEQYF.

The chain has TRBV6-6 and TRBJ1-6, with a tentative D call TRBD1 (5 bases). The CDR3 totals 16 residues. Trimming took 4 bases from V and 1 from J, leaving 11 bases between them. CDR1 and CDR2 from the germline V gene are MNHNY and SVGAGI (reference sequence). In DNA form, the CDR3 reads TGTGCCAGCAGTTTAGGAGGGGAATCCTATAATTCACCCCTCCACTTT. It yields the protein CASSLGGESYNSPLHF.

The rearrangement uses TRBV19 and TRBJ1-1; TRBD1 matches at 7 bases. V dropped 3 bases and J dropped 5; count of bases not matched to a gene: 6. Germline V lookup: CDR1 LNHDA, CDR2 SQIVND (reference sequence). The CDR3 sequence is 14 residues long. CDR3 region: CASSIGTDSTEAFF. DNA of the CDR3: TGTGCCAGTAGTATTGGGACAGATTCGACTGAAGCTTTCTTT. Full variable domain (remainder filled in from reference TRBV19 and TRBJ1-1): DGGITQSPKYLFRKEGQNVTLSCEQNLNHDAMYWYRQDPGQGLRLIYYSQIVNDFQKGDIAEGYSVSREKKESFPLTVTSAQKNPTAFYLCASSIGTDSTEAFFGQGTRLTVV.

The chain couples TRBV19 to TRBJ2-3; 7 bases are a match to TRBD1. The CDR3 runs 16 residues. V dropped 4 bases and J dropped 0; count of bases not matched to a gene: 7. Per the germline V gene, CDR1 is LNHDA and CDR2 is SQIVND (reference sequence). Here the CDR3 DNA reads TGTGCCAGTAGTACGACAGGGACAGATAGCACAGATACGCAGTATTTT. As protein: CASSTTGTDSTDTQYF.

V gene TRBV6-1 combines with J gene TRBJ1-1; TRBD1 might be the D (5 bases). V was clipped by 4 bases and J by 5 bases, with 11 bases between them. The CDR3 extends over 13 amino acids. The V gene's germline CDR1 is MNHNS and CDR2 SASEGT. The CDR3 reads CASSVGGYTEAFF. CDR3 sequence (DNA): TGTGCCAGCAGTGTCGGGGGGTATACTGAAGCTTTCTTT.

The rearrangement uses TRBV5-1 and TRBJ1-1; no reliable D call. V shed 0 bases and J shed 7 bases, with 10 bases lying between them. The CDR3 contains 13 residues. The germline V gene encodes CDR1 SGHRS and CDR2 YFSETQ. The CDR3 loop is CASSLAVADEAFF. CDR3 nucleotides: TGCGCCAGCAGCTTGGCCGTGGCAGATGAAGCTTTCTTT.

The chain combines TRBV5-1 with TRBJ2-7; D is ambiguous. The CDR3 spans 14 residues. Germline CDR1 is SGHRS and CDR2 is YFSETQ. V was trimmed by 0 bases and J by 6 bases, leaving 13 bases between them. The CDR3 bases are TGCGCCAGCAGCTTGGATATCCTGTCGGGCGAGCAGTACTTC. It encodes CASSLDILSGEQYF.

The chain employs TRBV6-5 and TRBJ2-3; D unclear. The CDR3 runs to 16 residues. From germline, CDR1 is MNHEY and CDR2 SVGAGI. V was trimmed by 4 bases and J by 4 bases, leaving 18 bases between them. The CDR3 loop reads CASSSSPGFDADTQYF. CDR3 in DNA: TGTGCCAGCAGTTCATCTCCGGGTTTTGACGCAGATACGCAGTATTTT.

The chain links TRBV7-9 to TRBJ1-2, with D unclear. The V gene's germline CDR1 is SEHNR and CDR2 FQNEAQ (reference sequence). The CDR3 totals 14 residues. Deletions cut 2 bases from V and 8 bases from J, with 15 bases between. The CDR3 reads CASSLIDPEGGYTF. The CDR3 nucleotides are TGTGCCAGCAGCTTAATAGACCCCGAGGGAGGCTACACCTTC.

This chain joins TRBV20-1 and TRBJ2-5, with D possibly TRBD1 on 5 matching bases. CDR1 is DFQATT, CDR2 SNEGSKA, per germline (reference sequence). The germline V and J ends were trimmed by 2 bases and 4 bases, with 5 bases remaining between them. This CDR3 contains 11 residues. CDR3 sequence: CSARTGETQYF. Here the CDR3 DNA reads TGCAGTGCTAGAACAGGAGAGACCCAGTACTTC.